These T cell receptor beta chains were read from a single sample in a study of cytomegalovirus exposure and HLA in healthy donors. Here immunoSEQ multiplex PCR was the method, and the copy in TCRdb shows in-frame clones only, minus some. Here the sample spans 100,000 to 150,000 clones, over 75% being singletons. Sample: PBMCs. These receptors originate from a male donor in good health and CMV-seropositive. The CDR3 runs from the conserved cysteine through the conserved F or W. D genes are given only for firm matches. Clone size is stated in some rows and not others, as once, few, many or a class when expanded.

d_call	v_call	clone_size	j_call	cdr3_nt	cdr3_aa
TRBD1	TRBV6-6	-	TRBJ1-1	TGTGCCAGCAGTTACCGGGACAGCAACACTGAAGCTTTCTTT	CASSYRDSNTEAFF
-	TRBV6-5	-	TRBJ1-5	TGTGCCACTCGAGGGATGGGAAGCAATCAGCCCCAGCATTTT	CATRGMGSNQPQHF
-	TRBV29-1	-	TRBJ2-3	TGCAGCGTTGGGCAGGGCACAGATACGCAGTATTTT	CSVGQGTDTQYF
-	TRBV27	once	TRBJ2-7	TGTGCCAGCAGTTTAATCGGGAGTGCCTACGAGCAGTACTTC	CASSLIGSAYEQYF
-	TRBV28	-	TRBJ2-7	TGTGCCAGCAGTGAACGGGACAAACTCTACGAGCAGTACTTC	CASSERDKLYEQYF
-	TRBV28	-	TRBJ1-6	TGTGCCAGCAGCCAGCCAGGGGCGATTAATTCACCCCTCCACTTT	CASSQPGAINSPLHF
TRBD1	TRBV5-1	-	TRBJ1-1	TGCGCCAGCAGCTTGGCCCCAGGGGGTACCGAAGCTTTCTTT	CASSLAPGGTEAFF
-	TRBV7-9	few	TRBJ1-6	TGTGCCAGCACCACCCTAGGGGGTATTAGCCCACCCCTCCACTTT	CASTTLGGISPPLHF
-	TRBV9	-	TRBJ2-3	TGTGCCAGCAGCGTAGCCCCTCCGGGGGTGAGCACAGATACGCAGTATTTT	CASSVAPPGVSTDTQYF
TRBD2	TRBV5-1	few	TRBJ2-3	TGCGCCAGCACCTTTGGAGGGTTAGCGGGAGGGTTCACAGATACGCAGTATTTT	CASTFGGLAGGFTDTQYF
TRBD2	TRBV15	once	TRBJ2-1	TGTGCCACCAGCACCTACCAGCCGGGGGGGCACTCCTACAATGAGCAGTTCTTC	CATSTYQPGGHSYNEQFF
-	TRBV25-1	few	TRBJ1-1	TGTGCCAGCAGTGGCTGGACTCAGAACACTGAAGCTTTCTTT	CASSGWTQNTEAFF
TRBD1	TRBV30	-	TRBJ1-3	TGTGCCTGGAGCGGCGGACAGGTTGTCGGAAACACCATATATTTT	CAWSGGQVVGNTIYF
TRBD2	TRBV10-3	-	TRBJ2-1	TGTGCGATTCACCCCGGGACTAGCGGGATCAATTACAATGAGCAGTTCTTC	CAIHPGTSGINYNEQFF
-	TRBV14	-	TRBJ2-1	TGTGCCAGCAGCCAAATGGGGAGCTCCTACAATGAGCAGTTCTTC	CASSQMGSSYNEQFF
-	TRBV6-6	-	TRBJ1-5	TGTGCCAGCAGTACGAACTTAGGAGATCAGCCCCAGCATTTT	CASSTNLGDQPQHF
-	TRBV2	-	TRBJ1-1	TGTGCCAGCCAGCAACCTGGGCACACTGAAGCTTTCTTT	CASQQPGHTEAFF
TRBD1	TRBV28	-	TRBJ1-3	TGTGCCAGCAGTCCCGGGACAGCCTCTGGAAACACCATATATTTT	CASSPGTASGNTIYF
-	TRBV5-5	-	TRBJ2-5	TGTGCCAGCAGCTTACCCACTAGCCAAGAGACCCAGTACTTC	CASSLPTSQETQYF
-	TRBV5-1	-	TRBJ2-7	TGCGCCAGCAGCTTGATGACAGCCTACGAGCAGTACTTC	CASSLMTAYEQYF
-	TRBV4-2	-	TRBJ2-5	TGTGCCAGCAGCCAGGGGTCAGGGGGGGAGACCCAGTACTTC	CASSQGSGGETQYF
-	TRBV27	-	TRBJ2-3	TGTGCCAGCAGTTTACGAGGTTTTAAAGTCGCAGATACGCAGTATTTT	CASSLRGFKVADTQYF
TRBD2	TRBV2	few	TRBJ2-7	TGTGCCAGCAGTGAAGCGGCGGGGGAACACTACGAGCAGTACTTC	CASSEAAGEHYEQYF
-	TRBV5-4	-	TRBJ1-3	TGTGCCAGCAGCCAAGCGGCGAATGCCTACTCTGGAAACACCATATATTTT	CASSQAANAYSGNTIYF
TRBD1	TRBV28	-	TRBJ1-5	TGTGCCACCGACCGGGACAGGGATCAGCCCCAGCATTTT	CATDRDRDQPQHF
TRBD1	TRBV30	few	TRBJ1-5	TGTGCCTGGAGTTTACAGGGGGACGGGCCCCAGCATTTT	CAWSLQGDGPQHF
TRBD1	TRBV19	-	TRBJ1-6	TGTGCCAGTAGAATGGGACAGAGCTCCTATAATTCACCCCTCCACTTT	CASRMGQSSYNSPLHF
TRBD1	TRBV5-1	-	TRBJ1-1	TGCGCCAGCAGTAGGACAGGGAGGGGGAACACTGAAGCTTTCTTT	CASSRTGRGNTEAFF
-	TRBV4-2	-	TRBJ1-2	TGTGCCAGCAGCCAGGGGGGGGGTATACGGATAAACTATGGCTACACCTTC	CASSQGGGIRINYGYTF
TRBD1	TRBV13	-	TRBJ2-7	TGTGCCAGCAGCCGACTGGACAGGGCCAGCTCCTACGAGCAGTACTTC	CASSRLDRASSYEQYF
-	TRBV29-1	-	TRBJ2-1	TGCAGCCCCCGGGACTCCTACAATGAGCAGTTCTTC	CSPRDSYNEQFF
TRBD1	TRBV5-1	-	TRBJ1-2	TGCGCCAGCAGCCGGACAGGCGGCGGCTACACCTTC	CASSRTGGGYTF
-	TRBV28	-	TRBJ2-3	TGTGCCAGCGGTGAGGAGGGCCGCCAGAAGAATACGCAGTATTTT	CASGEEGRQKNTQYF
-	TRBV7-9	few	TRBJ2-1	TGTGCCAGCAGCTCCCGTGCGAGAAACAATGAGCAGTTCTTC	CASSSRARNNEQFF
-	TRBV5-1	-	TRBJ2-2	TGCGCCAGCAGGGAGGGGATCGGGGAGCTGTTTTTT	CASREGIGELFF
-	TRBV28	-	TRBJ1-5	TGTGCCAGCAGTTTAGTACAGGGCGGCAATCAGCCCCAGCATTTT	CASSLVQGGNQPQHF
-	TRBV28	few	TRBJ2-7	TGTGCCAGCAGTTTGAGGGGGACCTACGAGCAGTACTTC	CASSLRGTYEQYF
TRBD2	TRBV7-3	-	TRBJ2-2	TGTGCCAGCAGCTCCAGACTAGCGGGAGTGGGGACCGGGGAGCTGTTTTTT	CASSSRLAGVGTGELFF
-	TRBV7-2	-	TRBJ2-1	TGTGCCAGCAGCTTAAACGGGTACAATGAGCAGTTCTTC	CASSLNGYNEQFF
-	TRBV7-9	-	TRBJ2-2	TGTTCCAGCAGCTTAGTCGAGTACCCCGGGGAGCTGTTTTTT	CSSSLVEYPGELFF
TRBD1	TRBV2	-	TRBJ2-7	TGTGCCAGCAGAAGGACAGGGCCCGACGAGCAGTACTTC	CASRRTGPDEQYF
TRBD1	TRBV19	-	TRBJ2-5	TGTGCCAGTAGTAGGGACAGGGAAGAGACCCAGTACTTC	CASSRDREETQYF
-	TRBV19	-	TRBJ1-1	TGTGCCAGTAGTATAAGTGGGCAGTTAAACACTGAAGCTTTCTTT	CASSISGQLNTEAFF
-	TRBV6-1	-	TRBJ1-2	TGTGCCAGCAGTTTTGGTAGTGGCTACACCTTC	CASSFGSGYTF
TRBD2	TRBV28	-	TRBJ2-1	TGTGCCACCGACCACGCGGGAGCCCTGGGCTCCTACAATGAGCAGTTCTTC	CATDHAGALGSYNEQFF
-	TRBV7-2	few	TRBJ1-2	TGTGCCAGCAGCCCGTGGGCCGTGAGTAACTATGGCTACACCTTC	CASSPWAVSNYGYTF
-	TRBV6-1	few	TRBJ2-3	TGTGCCAGCAGTTCTGCAGATACGCAGTATTTT	CASSSADTQYF
TRBD1	TRBV5-1	-	TRBJ1-4	TGCGCCAGCAGCGGACCCGGGACAGGGAATGAAAAACTGTTTTTT	CASSGPGTGNEKLFF
TRBD1	TRBV5-1	few	TRBJ2-7	TGCGCCAGCAGCTTGGACTCAAGACAGGGGCCCACCTACGAGCAGTACTTC	CASSLDSRQGPTYEQYF
TRBD1	TRBV19	-	TRBJ1-4	TGTGCCAGCACGACAGGGGGCGGTAATGAAAAACTGTTTTTT	CASTTGGGNEKLFF
-	TRBV6-1	once	TRBJ1-1	TGTGCCAGCAGTTCCGTGGACAGCTTGAACACTGAAGCTTTCTTT	CASSSVDSLNTEAFF
-	TRBV4-2	-	TRBJ2-1	TGTGCCAGCAGCCTGTCAGGAGAGCAGTTCTTC	CASSLSGEQFF
TRBD2	TRBV27	-	TRBJ2-7	TGTGCCAGCAGTGTACGGCTAGCGGGAGATCAGTACGAGCAGTACTTC	CASSVRLAGDQYEQYF
TRBD2	TRBV7-2	-	TRBJ2-5	TGTGCCAGCAGCTCCGAGGGGACTAGTATAGAGACCCAGTACTTC	CASSSEGTSIETQYF
TRBD1	TRBV5-4	-	TRBJ2-5	TGTGCCAGCAGCTTGGCGGCGGCAGGGGGACCGGAGACCCAGTACTTC	CASSLAAAGGPETQYF
-	TRBV5-6	-	TRBJ1-1	TGTGCCAGCAGCCCGCGACAATATGAAGCTTTCTTT	CASSPRQYEAFF